The 6 T cell receptor beta chains below all came from one sample that was sequenced in a study of cytotoxic CD8 clonotypes in ibrutinib-treated CLL. The assay was immunoSEQ multiplex PCR, and TCRdb's table has in-frame clones only and misses some. The sample consists of some 25,000 clones, approximately 80% of them appearing once. This specimen consisted of PBMCs, obtained before ibrutinib treatment. The receptors originated from a human donor with chronic lymphocytic leukemia.

The chain uses TRBV9 and TRBJ2-5; D unclear. This CDR3 is built from 13 residues. Germline-derived CDR1 and CDR2 are SGDLS and YYNGEE. V lost 4 bases and J 3 bases, leaving 10 bases between the germline ends. The DNA of the CDR3 is TGTGCCAGCAGCCCCGGACGAGAAGAGACCCAGTACTTC. It encodes CASSPGREETQYF.

The gene calls are TRBV15 and TRBJ2-3; 7 bases agree with TRBD2. The germline V gene encodes CDR1 LNHNV and CDR2 YYDKDF (reference sequence). V shed 2 bases and J 3 bases; nucleotides not matched to a gene: 5. The CDR3 runs to 15 residues. CDR3 sequence (DNA): TGTGCCACCAGCAGACTGGGACTACAAACAGATACGCAGTATTTT. Its protein is CATSRLGLQTDTQYF.

The rearrangement uses TRBV2 and TRBJ1-5; a weak D match, TRBD1 (5 bases). The ends were cut back, 4 bases at V and 7 bases at J, with 11 bases in the middle. This CDR3 region has 13 residues. Germline CDR1 SNHLY, CDR2 FYNNEI. The CDR3 spells CASSGGTGQPQHF. DNA for the CDR3: TGTGCCAGCAGTGGGGGGACGGGACAGCCCCAGCATTTT.

The genes are TRBV2 and TRBJ1-1; 7 nucleotides line up with TRBD1. V shed 5 bases, J shed 0 bases, and the junction held 6 bases outside the gene matches. Germline V CDR1 and CDR2: SNHLY, FYNNEI. CDR3 length: 15 amino acids. The CDR3: CASSHRGLMNTEAFF. In DNA form, the CDR3 reads TGTGCCAGCAGTCACAGGGGACTTATGAACACTGAAGCTTTCTTT.

This clone was detected only once. The rearrangement joins TRBV12-5 to TRBJ2-7; D not resolved. The CDR3 totals 11 residues. V shed 6 bases and J shed 3 bases, with 6 bases lying between them. Germline CDR1 reads LGHNT; CDR2 reads FRNRAP. CDR3 region: CASGGNYEQYF. The CDR3 DNA reads as TGTGCTAGTGGAGGAAACTACGAGCAGTACTTC.

This chain joins TRBV28 and TRBJ1-5, with D unresolved. V was clipped by 6 bases and J by 2 bases, with 14 bases between them. This CDR3 has 15 amino acids. Germline V lookup: CDR1 MDHEN, CDR2 SYDVKM. CDR3 in amino acids: CASRRPGVGNQPQHF. CDR3 coding DNA: TGTGCCAGCAGACGGCCTGGGGTAGGCAATCAGCCCCAGCATTTT.